The entry that follows covers one T cell receptor beta chain sequence. What it binds is unknown. Other DNA sequences within the sample encode an identical CDR3. The data are from a study of cytomegalovirus exposure and HLA in healthy donors. Across the study: Previous work identified roughly 120 million unique TCR beta sequences from around 200 million T cells. Findings and limits, study-wide: TCR beta sequences reportedly predicted most subjects' HLA-A and HLA-B alleles accurately.

Primers for the PCR totalled 60 Vbeta and 13 Jbeta. Measured with immunoSEQ multiplex PCR; TCRdb has only the in-frame clones, and not every one. The repertoire holds more than 150,000 clones, with about 79% as singletons. The CDR3 loop spans 14 amino acids. With 0 bases removed from V and 1 base from J, the gap between germline ends came to 8 bases. The germline V gene has CDR1 SGHRS and CDR2 YFSETQ. The source of this sequence is a man aged 18 to 29 in good health and CMV-seronegative. The rearrangement joins TRBV5-1 to TRBJ2-7; D perhaps matches TRBD1 (5 bases). The sample consisted of PBMCs. The chain's CDR3 is CASSLGQLSYEQYF. CDR3 coding DNA: TGCGCCAGCAGCTTGGGACAGTTGTCCTACGAGCAGTACTTC.